This entry describes one T cell receptor beta chain. Its target is unknown. Assay used: immunoSEQ multiplex PCR; TCRdb lists only in-frame clones, some missing. The sample shows around 63,000 clones, approximately 90% of them seen only once. This sample was included in a study of OX40 agonist ivuxolimab in advanced cancers. Study findings and constraints: Patients with a partial response at 0.1-3.0 mg/kg had among the lowest clonal expansion. On average, a greater number of expanded clones characterised CD8+ T cells relative to CD4+.

CDR3 length equals 15 residues. Trimming removed 0 bases at V and 8 bases at J, with 16 bases between. Per the germline V gene, CDR1 is SGHAT and CDR2 is FQNNGV. This specimen consisted of CD4+ or CD8+ T cells sorted from blood, obtained in a trial of the OX40 agonist ivuxolimab. This clonotype originated in an adult with an advanced solid tumor such as melanoma, head and neck, liver or kidney cancer. The V call is TRBV11-2, the J call TRBJ1-1; D is possibly TRBD1 (5 bases). CDR3 bases: TGTGCCAGCAGCTTAGACTCCGTGGGGGTGAGAGAAGCTTTCTTT. It translates to CASSLDSVGVREAFF.